This T cell receptor (beta chain) appears in the sequencing data of a study of T cells after somatic rescue of genetic block. Produced via immunoSEQ multiplex PCR; TCRdb's table is partial and in-frame only. This sample has tens of thousands of clones, with approximately 90% found just once. V lost 7 bases and J lost 8; bases outside the gene matches: 11. In germline, CDR1 is SGHAT, CDR2 FQNNGV. The CDR3 runs to 14 residues. The sequenced sample was peripheral blood mononuclear cells (PBMCs). V is TRBV11-2 and J is TRBJ2-1, with 7 bases that match TRBD2. This clonotype was obtained from a woman aged 18-29 years. The CDR3 loop reads CASTRGEPDHEQFF. Here the CDR3 DNA reads TGTGCCAGCACCCGGGGGGAGCCCGACCATGAGCAGTTCTTC.